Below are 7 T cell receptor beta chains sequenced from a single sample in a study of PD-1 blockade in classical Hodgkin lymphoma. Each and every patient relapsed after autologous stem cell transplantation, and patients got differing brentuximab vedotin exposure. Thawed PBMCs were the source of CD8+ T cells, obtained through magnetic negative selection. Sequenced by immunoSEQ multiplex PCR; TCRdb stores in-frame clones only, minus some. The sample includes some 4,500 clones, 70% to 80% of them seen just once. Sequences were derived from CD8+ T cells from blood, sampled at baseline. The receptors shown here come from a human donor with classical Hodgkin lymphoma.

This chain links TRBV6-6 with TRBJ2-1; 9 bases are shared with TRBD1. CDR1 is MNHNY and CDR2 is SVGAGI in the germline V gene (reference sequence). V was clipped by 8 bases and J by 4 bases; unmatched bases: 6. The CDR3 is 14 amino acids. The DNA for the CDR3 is TGTGCCAGCGGGGGGACAGGGCCTTACAATGAGCAGTTCTTC. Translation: CASGGTGPYNEQFF.

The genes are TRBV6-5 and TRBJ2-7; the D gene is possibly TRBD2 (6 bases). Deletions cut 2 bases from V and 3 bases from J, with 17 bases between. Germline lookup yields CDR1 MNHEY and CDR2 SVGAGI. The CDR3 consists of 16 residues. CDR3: CASSYGVAGPYYEQYF. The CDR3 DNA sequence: TGTGCCAGCAGTTACGGAGTGGCGGGACCTTACTACGAGCAGTACTTC.

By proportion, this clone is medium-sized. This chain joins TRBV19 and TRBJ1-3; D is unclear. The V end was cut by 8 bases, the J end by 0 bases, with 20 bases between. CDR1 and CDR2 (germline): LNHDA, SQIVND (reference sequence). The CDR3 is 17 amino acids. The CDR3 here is CASHKGVWASSGNTIYF. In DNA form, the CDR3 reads TGTGCCAGTCACAAGGGAGTATGGGCTTCCTCTGGAAACACCATATATTTT.

The CDR3 DNA reads TGTGCCAGTAGACAGGAGCGCCGGGGGGGTGAGCAGTTCTTC. Protein: CASRQERRGGEQFF. The chain carries TRBV7-9 and TRBJ2-1; 8 nucleotides agree with TRBD2. The germline V gene has CDR1 SEHNR and CDR2 FQNEAQ (reference sequence). The CDR3 length is 14 residues. With 9 bases clipped from V and 9 bases from J, the junction kept 13 bases outside the gene matches.

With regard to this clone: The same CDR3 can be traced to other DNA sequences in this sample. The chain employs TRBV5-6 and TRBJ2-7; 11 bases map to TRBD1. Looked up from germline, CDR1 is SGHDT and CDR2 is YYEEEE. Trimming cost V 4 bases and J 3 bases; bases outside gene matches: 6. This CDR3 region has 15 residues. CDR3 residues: CASSGGTGGLYEQYF. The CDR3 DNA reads TGTGCCAGCAGCGGGGGGACAGGGGGACTCTACGAGCAGTACTTC.

The CDR3 DNA sequence: TGCGCCAGCAGCCAAGATTGGAGGGGGCTAGGCGAGCAGTACTTC. Its translation: CASSQDWRGLGEQYF. This rearrangement joins TRBV4-3 to TRBJ2-7; a weak D match, TRBD1 (7 bases). The V gene lost 0 bases and the J gene lost 6 bases, with 15 bases spanning the gap. The CDR3 consists of 15 residues. CDR1 and CDR2 (germline): LGHNA, YSLEER.

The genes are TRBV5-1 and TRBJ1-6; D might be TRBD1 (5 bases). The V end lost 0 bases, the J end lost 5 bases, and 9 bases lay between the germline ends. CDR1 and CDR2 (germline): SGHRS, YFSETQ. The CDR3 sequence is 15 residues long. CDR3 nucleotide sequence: TGCGCCAGCAGCTTGGGAGTGGGGCATAATTCACCCCTCCACTTT. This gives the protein CASSLGVGHNSPLHF.